The 9 T cell receptor beta chains below come from one sample, sequenced in a study of tumor and adjacent non-tumor tissue in lung cancer. Three rounds of nested PCR, following a modified ARM-PCR protocol, produced the TCRbeta library. Using its own MiXCR run on the multiplex PCR reads, TCRdb lists one record per CDR3 protein. The sample holds around 57,000 distinct CDR3 sequences, about 55% seen once. No cell sorting was done before RNA was extracted from the tissue. The normal lung tissue was taken more than 3 cm from the tumor edge. Sequenced material: distant non-tumor lung tissue. The receptors stem from a man between 70 and 80 years old with non-small cell lung cancer.

Comments on this clonotype: At one boundary the junction diverges from the germline segment, which might be a read error. This rearrangement joins TRBV6-5 to TRBJ2-3; D might be TRBD2 (5 bases). From germline, CDR1 is MNHEY and CDR2 SVGAGI. CDR3 length equals 15 residues. The CDR3 DNA reads TGTGCCAGCAGTTACGCGACCCCTAGCACTGATATGCAGTATTTT. It specifies CASSYATPSTDMQYF.

Points on this clonotype: The junction and the germline gene differ at one end; a read error may be behind it. The gene calls are TRBV4-1 and TRBJ1-2, with D possibly matching TRBD1 (6 bases). Germline CDR1 reads MGHRA; CDR2 reads YSYEKL. The CDR3 has 16 residues. This CDR3 reads CASSHEDRGTNYGHTF. The CDR3 DNA is TGCGCCAGCAGCCACGAGGACAGAGGAACTAACTATGGCCACACCTTC.

This clonotype was observed at least ten times. V is TRBV30 and J is TRBJ1-5, with 7 bases fitting TRBD1. This CDR3 is built from 21 residues. V was clipped by 1 base and J by 9 bases; unmatched bases: 30. Germline V gene sequence: CDR1 GTSNPN, CDR2 SVGIG (reference sequence). CDR3 loop: CAWSASNEARIQGLYGRPQHF. The CDR3 DNA reads TGTGCCTGGAGTGCTTCGAACGAGGCCCGCATACAGGGGTTATACGGTAGGCCCCAGCATTTT.

Note on this clonotype: No conserved phenylalanine or tryptophan is present at the end of the CDR3, so a read error is the likely explanation. No DNA is shown, since the ends of the CDR3 on it are uncertain; the CDR3 is the one TCRdb lists. The rearrangement joins TRBV4-1 to TRBJ2-2; the table's D call, TRBD1, was not checked against the DNA. Germline CDR1 reads MGHRA; CDR2 reads YSYEKL. With termini counted, the CDR3 has 17 amino acids. The CDR3 sequence: CASSQYRGGTNTGELVS.

This clonotype was observed a handful of times. The rearrangement joins TRBV29-1 to TRBJ1-2; the D gene is possibly TRBD1 (6 bases). Germline CDR1 and CDR2: SQVTM and ANQGSEA. V dropped 8 bases and J dropped 4 bases, with 20 bases sitting between them. The CDR3 contains 14 residues. The CDR3 region is CSYRTQVGAYGYTF. Written as DNA, the CDR3 is TGCAGCTACAGGACACAGGTGGGGGCCTATGGCTACACCTTC.

This clonotype is a singleton in its sample. This may come from a read error, since a much larger clone is one base off. The chain is built from TRBV6-5 and TRBJ1-2; D possibly corresponds to TRBD1 (5 bases). CDR3 length: 13 residues. In germline, CDR1 is MNHEY, CDR2 SVGAGI. CDR3 region: CASASGTQYDYTF. CDR3 DNA: TGTGCCAGCGCATCCGGGACCCAATATGACTACACCTTC.

In this sample, this clonotype turned up once. Because it lacks the conserved phenylalanine or tryptophan at the end, this CDR3 is likely a read error. The chain links TRBV30 to TRBJ2-5; 9 bases line up with TRBD1. J gave up 4 bases and V 3 bases, and 9 bases lay outside the gene matches. From germline, CDR1 is GTSNPN and CDR2 SVGIG (reference sequence). This CDR3 contains 15 residues. The CDR3 sequence: CAWSPAGTGTETQYL. CDR3 in DNA: TGTGCCTGGAGCCCCGCCGGGACAGGGACAGAGACCCAGTACCTC.

The genes are TRBV13 and TRBJ2-7; a weak D match, TRBD1 (6 bases). The CDR3 is 11 amino acids. Trimming shortened V by 4 bases and J by 12 bases, and 13 bases separated the two germline ends. CDR1 is PRHDT, CDR2 FYEKMQ, per germline (reference sequence). CDR3 DNA: TGTGCCAGCAGCTACAGGGACGAACGGTACTTC. Its translation: CASSYRDERYF.

The table lists this clonotype with a count of one. The chain uses TRBV11-3 and TRBJ2-7; either TRBD1 or TRBD2 may fit D (5 bases each). Trimming shortened V by 5 bases and J by 9 bases, and 17 bases separated the two germline ends. Germline values: CDR1 SGHNT, CDR2 YENEEA. There are 13 residues in the CDR3. This CDR3 is CASSRDRQGGQYF. In nucleotides, the CDR3 is TGTGCCAGCAGCCGGGATAGGCAGGGCGGGCAGTACTTC. The whole variable domain, filled in from reference TRBV11-3 and TRBJ2-7, reads EAGVVQSPRYKIIEKKQPVAFWCNPISGHNTLYWYLQNLGQGPELLIRYENEEAVDDSQLPKDRFSAERLKGVDSTLKIQPAELGDSAVYLCASSRDRQGGQYFGPGTRLTVT.